These 22 T cell receptor beta chains were all obtained from the same sample, sequenced in a study of T-cell reconstitution after alpha-beta-depleted transplantation in children. The TCRbeta library was prepared with unique molecular identifiers. From the PCR reads, TCRdb called clonotypes with MiXCR, one entry per CDR3 protein. Of over 85,000 distinct CDR3 sequences in the sample, 6% were seen once. The input for sequencing was PBMCs, mostly from graft donor cells, taken 60 days after TCRalphabeta/CD19-depleted stem cell transplant. Every receptor here comes from a female patient younger than 10 who had a stem cell transplant for Fanconi anemia, so the T cells may come from the graft donor.

In its sample, this clonotype was seen many times. J is TRBJ2-7 and V is TRBV6-1; a possible D gene is TRBD1 (6 bases). The germline V and J ends were trimmed by 4 bases and 3 bases, with 10 bases remaining between them. The V gene's germline CDR1 is MNHNS and CDR2 SASEGT. CDR3 length: 13 amino acids. CDR3 region: CASSGGQIYEQYF. The DNA for the CDR3 is TGTGCCAGCAGTGGAGGACAGATCTACGAGCAGTACTTC.

This clonotype occurred many times. This chain joins TRBV7-2 and TRBJ2-7; TRBD1 might be the D (5 bases). Looked up from germline, CDR1 is SGHTA and CDR2 is FQGNSA. This CDR3 region has 15 residues. Trimming shortened V by 5 bases and J by 7 bases, and 21 bases separated the two germline ends. The CDR3 sequence is CASSEQGASSGEQYF. The CDR3 DNA sequence: TGTGCCAGCAGCGAGCAAGGGGCGTCCTCAGGGGAGCAGTACTTC.

V and J are TRBV5-1 and TRBJ2-3; the match to TRBD2 covers 10 bases. After removal of 5 bases from V and 3 bases from J, the junction contained 6 bases not matched to a gene. Germline CDR1 SGHRS, CDR2 YFSETQ. The length of the CDR3 is 15 residues. The CDR3 protein is CASSWSGGGTDTQYF. The CDR3 region has the DNA TGCGCCAGCAGTTGGAGCGGGGGGGGGACAGATACGCAGTATTTT. Filled out from reference TRBV5-1 and TRBJ2-3, the complete variable domain reads KAGVTQTPRYLIKTRGQQVTLSCSPISGHRSVSWYQQTPGQGLQFLFEYFSETQRNKGNFPGRFSGRQFSNSRSEMNVSTLELGDSALYLCASSWSGGGTDTQYFGPGTRLTVL.

This clonotype came up many times. The V and J genes are TRBV28 and TRBJ2-3, with 14 positions matching TRBD2. Germline V gives CDR1 MDHEN, CDR2 SYDVKM. V gave up 8 bases and J gave up 12 bases; unmatched junction bases: 13. The length of the CDR3 is 15 residues. CDR3 bases: TGTGCCAGCTACCAACCGGGACTAGCGGGAGAAAGACAGTATTTT. As protein: CASYQPGLAGERQYF.

This clonotype has ten or more counts. The chain links TRBV29-1 to TRBJ2-1; possibly TRBD1 for D (6 bases). The germline V and J ends were trimmed by 8 bases and 8 bases, with 19 bases remaining between them. The CDR3 contains 13 residues. CDR1 and CDR2 from the germline V gene are SQVTM and ANQGSEA. Here the CDR3 DNA reads TGCAGCATCCACAGGGTAGGGAGCGATGAGCAGTTCTTC. Translation gives CSIHRVGSDEQFF.

This clonotype appeared many times. This chain links TRBV3-1 with TRBJ2-2; no reliable D call. CDR3 size: 14 residues. The germline V and J ends were trimmed by 3 bases and 10 bases, with 15 bases remaining between them. Germline V gives CDR1 LGHDT, CDR2 YNNKEL (reference sequence). This CDR3 reads CASSHILGETELFF. The CDR3 DNA reads TGTGCCAGCAGCCACATCTTGGGCGAGACGGAGCTGTTTTTT.

This clonotype was seen ten or more times. The rearrangement links TRBV4-2 to TRBJ2-3; perhaps D is TRBD1 or TRBD2 (6 bases each). Deletions cut 0 bases from V and 4 bases from J, with 11 bases between. The length of the CDR3 is 15 residues. CDR1 is LGHNA, CDR2 YNFKEQ, per germline. CDR3 DNA sequence: TGTGCCAGCAGCCAAGAGCCGGGGGCCCCAGATACGCAGTATTTT. Its translation is CASSQEPGAPDTQYF.

This rearrangement joins TRBV5-6 to TRBJ2-7; 7 bases map to TRBD2. Per germline, CDR1 SGHDT and CDR2 YYEEEE. The CDR3 has 15 amino acids. V trimming: 4 bases; J trimming: 3 bases; junction bases outside the gene matches: 10. The CDR3 sequence: CASSPWMGGFYEQYF. CDR3 sequence (DNA): TGTGCCAGCAGCCCATGGATGGGAGGGTTCTACGAGCAGTACTTC. The full variable domain, with the rest looked up from reference TRBV5-6 and TRBJ2-7, is DAGVTQSPTHLIKTRGQQVTLRCSPKSGHDTVSWYQQALGQGPQFIFQYYEEEERQRGNFPDRFSGHQFPNYSSELNVNALLLGDSALYLCASSPWMGGFYEQYFGPGTRLTVT.

This clonotype was counted at least ten times. This chain links TRBV20-1 with TRBJ2-3; 7 bases are shared with TRBD2. Per germline, CDR1 DFQATT and CDR2 SNEGSKA (reference sequence). The CDR3 totals 14 residues. V gave up 3 bases and J gave up 6 bases; unmatched junction bases: 9. For the CDR3, the DNA is TGCAGTGCTAGTTCTCTTAAGGGAGGGGATACGCAGTATTTT. Residues: CSASSLKGGDTQYF.

This clonotype occurred many times. This chain joins TRBV2 and TRBJ1-4; 7 bases are shared with TRBD1. This CDR3 spans 14 amino acids. V lost 7 bases to trimming and J lost 5 bases; unmatched junction nucleotides: 7. Per the germline V gene, CDR1 is SNHLY and CDR2 is FYNNEI. The CDR3 loop reads CASITRQGNEKLFF. The CDR3 DNA reads as TGTGCCAGCATTACAAGACAGGGAAATGAAAAACTGTTTTTT.

This clonotype was counted many times. This chain links TRBV5-5 with TRBJ2-2; possibly TRBD1 or TRBD2 for D (5 bases each). The germline V gene encodes CDR1 SGHKS and CDR2 YYEKEE (reference sequence). V gave up 3 bases and J gave up 6 bases, with 6 bases separating them. The CDR3 has 12 residues. The CDR3 reads CASSWGPGELFF. CDR3 DNA sequence: TGTGCCAGCAGCTGGGGACCCGGGGAGCTGTTTTTT. The full variable domain, its missing parts supplied by reference TRBV5-5 and TRBJ2-2, is DAGVTQSPTHLIKTRGQQVTLRCSPISGHKSVSWYQQVLGQGPQFIFQYYEKEERGRGNFPDRFSARQFPNYSSELNVNALLLGDSALYLCASSWGPGELFFGEGSRLTVL.

The chain links TRBV18 to TRBJ1-5; D ambiguous. Germline V CDR1 and CDR2: KGHSH, LQKENI. The CDR3 totals 15 residues. V dropped 3 bases and J dropped 3 bases, with 12 bases sitting between them. Here the CDR3 reads CASSPPSQLNQPQHF. The CDR3 DNA reads TGTGCCAGCTCACCCCCGTCACAGCTCAATCAGCCCCAGCATTTT.

The sample holds many counts of this clonotype. The chain employs TRBV29-1 and TRBJ2-7; D may correspond to TRBD1 or TRBD2 (6 bases each). CDR3 length: 15 amino acids. Looked up from germline, CDR1 is SQVTM and CDR2 is ANQGSEA. Trimming removed 5 bases at V and 0 bases at J, with 17 bases between. In nucleotides, the CDR3 is TGCAGCGTTAGTCCCCTAGGGGGGAGCTCCTACGAGCAGTACTTC. Its protein is CSVSPLGGSSYEQYF.

The sample holds many counts of this clonotype. The chain joins TRBV29-1 to TRBJ2-7; TRBD1 agrees at 8 bases. There are 13 residues in the CDR3. With 6 bases clipped from V and 3 bases from J, the junction kept 7 bases outside the gene matches. Germline V lookup: CDR1 SQVTM, CDR2 ANQGSEA. The CDR3 sequence is CSVTGTGDYEQYF. The CDR3 DNA sequence: TGCAGCGTGACCGGGACAGGAGACTACGAGCAGTACTTC.

For this clonotype: This sequence may be a read error, since a much larger clone differs from it by one base. The gene calls are TRBV12-3 or TRBV12-4 and TRBJ2-5, with 14 bases matching TRBD2. The CDR3 totals 18 residues. CDR3 region: CAISYRLAGGLSQETQYF. As DNA, the CDR3 is TGTGCCATCAGTTATAGACTAGCGGGGGGGCTAAGCCAAGAGACCCAGTACTTC.

The sample holds many counts of this clonotype. The chain couples TRBV9 to TRBJ2-5; a possible D gene is TRBD1 (6 bases). Germline-derived CDR1 and CDR2 are SGDLS and YYNGEE. The ends were cut back, 2 bases at V and 5 bases at J, with 16 bases in the middle. The CDR3 length is 15 residues. CDR3: CASSVAQGLMETQYF. The CDR3 coding sequence is TGTGCCAGCAGCGTGGCCCAGGGGCTGATGGAGACCCAGTACTTC.

There are a few counts of this clonotype. The CDR3 protein is CASNLAERNEQFF. The CDR3 region has the DNA TGCGCCAGCAACCTAGCGGAGAGAAATGAGCAGTTCTTC. This chain connects TRBV5-1 to TRBJ2-1, with TRBD2 matching over 7 bases. The trim removed 6 bases at V and 7 bases at J, leaving 7 bases unmatched. Germline-derived CDR1 and CDR2 are SGHRS and YFSETQ. This CDR3 comprises 13 residues.

In its sample, this clonotype was seen a few times. The V call is TRBV12-3 or TRBV12-4, the J call TRBJ2-1; D remains unclear. V dropped 1 base and J dropped 0 bases, with 13 bases sitting between them. This CDR3 is 17 amino acids long. The CDR3 loop reads CASSLEGWTSSYNEQFF. The CDR3 nucleotides read TGTGCCAGCAGTTTAGAGGGTTGGACCAGCTCCTACAATGAGCAGTTCTTC.

This clonotype was recorded many times. The rearrangement uses TRBV12-3 or TRBV12-4 and TRBJ1-2; TRBD1 matches at 10 bases. V lost 5 bases and J lost 5; bases outside the gene matches: 8. The CDR3 is made up of 15 amino acids. CDR3 residues: CASSNDRGPLYGYTF. Here the CDR3 DNA reads TGTGCCAGCAGTAATGACAGGGGGCCCCTTTATGGCTACACCTTC.

The V gene is TRBV5-1, the J gene TRBJ2-7, with TRBD2 as a possible D gene (7 bases). The V end lost 1 base, the J end lost 5 bases, and 19 bases lay between the germline ends. There are 16 residues in the CDR3. Germline assignment: CDR1 SGHRS and CDR2 YFSETQ. CDR3 nucleotide sequence: TGCGCCAGCAGCTTGATCAACGGGGGGCTTAGAAACGAGCAGTACTTC. Encoded protein: CASSLINGGLRNEQYF.

This clonotype was recorded many times. The chain links TRBV5-1 to TRBJ2-2, with 12 nucleotides matching TRBD2. Per germline, CDR1 SGHRS and CDR2 YFSETQ. The CDR3 has 17 residues. V was pared by 4 bases and J by 4 bases, with 8 bases of the junction left unmatched. CDR3: CASSVRLAGATTGELFF. CDR3 bases: TGCGCCAGCAGCGTAAGACTAGCGGGAGCAACCACCGGGGAGCTGTTTTTT.

This clonotype was counted at least ten times. This sequence joins TRBV11-2 and TRBJ2-1, with 7 bases that match TRBD2. The CDR3 totals 17 residues. J gave up 8 bases and V 1 base, and 14 bases lay outside the gene matches. Germline-derived CDR1 and CDR2 are SGHAT and FQNNGV. The CDR3 bases are TGTGCCAGCAGCTTAGTCTGGGAGGGCGCGTTAACAGATGAGCAGTTCTTC. The encoded protein is CASSLVWEGALTDEQFF. Looking up the rest from reference TRBV11-2 and TRBJ2-1 gives the full variable domain: EAGVAQSPRYKIIEKRQSVAFWCNPISGHATLYWYQQILGQGPKLLIQFQNNGVVDDSQLPKDRFSAERLKGVDSTLKIQPAKLEDSAVYLCASSLVWEGALTDEQFFGPGTRLTVL.